Listed here are 27 T cell receptor beta chains from one sample, sequenced in a study of glioma-infiltrating T cells after dendritic cell vaccination. Some clones are missing from TCRdb's copy, which holds only in-frame ones; the method was immunoSEQ multiplex PCR. Of about 67,000 clones in the sample, around 81% were seen once. This specimen consisted of blood, obtained before dendritic cell vaccination. The receptors were gathered from a human donor with glioblastoma.

This clone appeared once. V usage is TRBV11-1 and J usage is TRBJ1-2, with TRBD1 matching 7 bases. The V and J ends lost 3 bases and 4 bases, in that order; junction bases with no gene match: 2. Germline V lookup: CDR1 SGHAT, CDR2 FQDESV (reference sequence). The CDR3 runs 13 residues. As DNA, the CDR3 is TGTGCCAGCAGCTTGACAGGGACCTATGGCTACACCTTC. Amino acid sequence: CASSLTGTYGYTF. Combining the CDR3 with reference TRBV11-1 and TRBJ1-2 gives the whole variable domain EAEVAQSPRYKITEKSQAVAFWCDPISGHATLYWYRQILGQGPELLVQFQDESVVDDSQLPKDRFSAERLKGVDSTLKIQPAELGDSAMYLCASSLTGTYGYTFGSGTRLTVV.

The V and J genes are TRBV6-1 and TRBJ2-5; TRBD2 agrees at 9 bases. The J call may be faulty, since TRBJ2-7 better matches the DNA end. Germline V gene sequence: CDR1 MNHNS, CDR2 SASEGT. This CDR3 spans 15 amino acids. The CDR3: CASSESSGSSYEQYF. The CDR3 nucleotides read TGTGCCAGCAGTGAAAGTAGCGGGAGCTCCTACGAGCAGTACTTC.

This clone appeared once. This sequence joins TRBV25-1 and TRBJ1-1; 7 positions match TRBD1. CDR1 is MGHDK and CDR2 is SYGVNS in the germline V gene. This CDR3 is built from 13 residues. V dropped 7 bases and J dropped 5; count of bases not matched to a gene: 7. CDR3 in amino acids: CASTKGAQTEAFF. The CDR3 DNA reads as TGTGCCAGCACCAAGGGGGCACAGACTGAAGCTTTCTTT.

This clone was counted a few times. The chain uses TRBV7-2 and TRBJ1-2, with 9 bases identical to TRBD1. Germline V gene lookup returns CDR1 SGHTA and CDR2 FQGNSA. Trimming cost V 6 bases and J 8 bases; bases outside gene matches: 16. The CDR3 runs to 16 residues. CDR3 in amino acids: CASSNSAGTGIIGYTF. CDR3 DNA: TGTGCCAGCAGTAATTCCGCCGGGACAGGGATAATAGGCTACACCTTC.

This clone was counted between two and nine times. Other DNA sequences in this sample translate to the same CDR3. J is TRBJ1-1 and V is TRBV7-9; D unresolved. Trimming took off 3 bases at V and 1 base at J, with 6 bases between the two ends. From germline, CDR1 is SEHNR and CDR2 FQNEAQ (reference sequence). This CDR3 has 13 residues. This chain's CDR3 is CASSFSGNTEAFF. CDR3 DNA: TGTGCCAGCAGCTTCTCGGGGAACACTGAAGCTTTCTTT. Full variable domain (missing parts from reference TRBV7-9 and TRBJ1-1): DTGVSQNPRHKITKRGQNVTFRCDPISEHNRLYWYRQTLGQGPEFLTYFQNEAQLEKSRLLSDRFSAERPKGSFSTLEIQRTEQGDSAMYLCASSFSGNTEAFFGQGTRLTVV.

The chain couples TRBV7-6 to TRBJ1-2, with D possibly being TRBD1 (5 bases). This CDR3 spans 13 amino acids. Germline CDR1 and CDR2: SGHVS and FNYEAQ. The V end lost 1 base, the J end lost 8 bases, and 11 bases lay between the germline ends. The CDR3 nucleotides read TGTGCCAGCAGCTTAGTGGGCGGGGACGGCTACACCTTC. As protein: CASSLVGGDGYTF.

This chain joins TRBV11-1 and TRBJ2-7; the D gene is possibly TRBD1 (6 bases). Germline CDR1 reads SGHAT; CDR2 reads FQDESV (reference sequence). V gave up 1 base and J gave up 7 bases, with 17 bases separating them. CDR3 length equals 15 residues. The CDR3 region is CASSLESGTLGEQYF. Here the CDR3 DNA reads TGTGCCAGCAGCTTAGAATCCGGGACACTAGGGGAGCAGTACTTC. Supplemented by reference TRBV11-1 and TRBJ2-7, the full variable domain reads EAEVAQSPRYKITEKSQAVAFWCDPISGHATLYWYRQILGQGPELLVQFQDESVVDDSQLPKDRFSAERLKGVDSTLKIQPAELGDSAMYLCASSLESGTLGEQYFGPGTRLTVT.

This clone was picked up a small number of times. The CDR3 DNA sequence: TGCGCCAGCAGCCAAGATCGAGGCAGCAACTATGGCTACACCTTC. It encodes CASSQDRGSNYGYTF. V usage is TRBV4-3 and J usage is TRBJ1-2; D unresolved. With 0 bases removed from V and 2 bases from J, the gap between germline ends came to 10 bases. The CDR3 extends over 15 amino acids. CDR1 is LGHNA, CDR2 YSLEER, per germline.

This chain uses TRBV29-1 with TRBJ2-7; TRBD2 agrees at 14 bases. CDR1 and CDR2 (germline): SQVTM, ANQGSEA. The V gene end was trimmed by 6 bases and the J gene end by 4 bases; junction bases not matched to a gene: 2. There are 13 residues in the CDR3. The CDR3 DNA reads as TGCAGCGTGGGGACTAGCGGGGGTTACGAGCAGTACTTC. Translating gives CSVGTSGGYEQYF.

This chain connects TRBV2 to TRBJ2-1; 8 bases are shared with TRBD2. Looked up from germline, CDR1 is SNHLY and CDR2 is FYNNEI. The junction had 10 bases not matched to a gene; V was cut back by 6 bases and J by 9 bases. The CDR3 consists of 14 residues. DNA for the CDR3: TGTGCCAGCAGAGGGACTAGACGGGTACTTGAGCAGTTCTTC. Translation: CASRGTRRVLEQFF.

The chain is built from TRBV6-1 and TRBJ2-3, with D possibly being TRBD2 (6 bases). CDR1 and CDR2 from the germline V gene are MNHNS and SASEGT. The CDR3 has 14 residues. V was trimmed by 7 bases and J by 4 bases, leaving 15 bases between them. The CDR3 spells CASKKTRIADTQYF. CDR3 bases: TGTGCCAGCAAAAAGACTAGAATAGCAGATACGCAGTATTTT.

This sequence joins TRBV5-1 and TRBJ2-7, with D perhaps TRBD1 (5 bases). V lost 1 base and J lost 4, with 21 bases in between. Germline V gene data show CDR1 as SGHRS and CDR2 as YFSETQ. The CDR3 consists of 17 residues. The CDR3 protein is CASSLREPGLWWYEQYF. CDR3 sequence (DNA): TGCGCCAGCAGCTTGCGTGAGCCAGGGCTGTGGTGGTACGAGCAGTACTTC.

CDR3 protein: CASLVGGGSPLHF. The CDR3 DNA sequence: TGTGCCAGTCTCGTAGGGGGGGGATCACCCCTCCACTTT. This chain connects TRBV6-1 to TRBJ1-6, with D possibly TRBD1 on 6 matching bases. Germline V gives CDR1 MNHNS, CDR2 SASEGT. The CDR3 has 13 residues. V gave up 9 bases and J gave up 10 bases, with 16 bases separating them.

This clone has just one count. This chain joins TRBV7-6 and TRBJ1-1, with TRBD1 as a possible D gene (6 bases). CDR3 length: 15 residues. Germline-derived CDR1 and CDR2 are SGHVS and FNYEAQ. Trimming shortened V by 4 bases and J by 0 bases, and 12 bases separated the two germline ends. The CDR3 DNA reads TGTGCCAGCAGCTCGGAGACAGGCATGAACACTGAAGCTTTCTTT. Its translation: CASSSETGMNTEAFF.

The chain uses TRBV9 and TRBJ1-2; possible D gene TRBD1, 6 bases. Germline CDR1 SGDLS, CDR2 YYNGEE. The V gene lost 3 bases and the J gene lost 10 bases, with 19 bases spanning the gap. This CDR3 is 14 amino acids long. CDR3: CASSGPATGSYYTF. The CDR3 coding sequence is TGTGCCAGCAGCGGGCCCGCTACAGGGAGCTACTACACCTTC.

The chain is built from TRBV2 and TRBJ1-1; no reliable D call. CDR3 size: 19 residues. CDR1 is SNHLY, CDR2 FYNNEI, per germline. Trimming took 0 bases from V and 0 from J, leaving 20 bases between them. CDR3 nucleotide sequence: TGTGCCAGCAGTGAAGCGCATTTTACGGCAGGCCTCATGAACACTGAAGCTTTCTTT. Amino acid sequence: CASSEAHFTAGLMNTEAFF.

The chain is built from TRBV5-5 and TRBJ2-3; D is possibly TRBD1 (5 bases). The CDR3 runs to 17 residues. The germline V and J ends were trimmed by 3 bases and 4 bases, with 21 bases remaining between them. The germline V gene encodes CDR1 SGHKS and CDR2 YYEKEE (reference sequence). The CDR3 loop reads CASSSTTTGSNSDTQYF. The CDR3 DNA is TGTGCCAGCAGCTCAACAACTACAGGCTCAAATTCAGATACGCAGTATTTT.

This clone was counted between two and nine times. The V and J genes are TRBV2 and TRBJ2-2; TRBD1 is a possible D gene (6 bases). Germline CDR1 reads SNHLY; CDR2 reads FYNNEI. V lost 4 bases to trimming and J lost 5 bases, with 14 bases between them. This CDR3 is 15 amino acids long. Here the CDR3 reads CASSAQDRKTGELFF. CDR3 coding DNA: TGTGCCAGCAGTGCCCAAGACAGGAAAACCGGGGAGCTGTTTTTT. Full variable domain (missing parts from reference TRBV2 and TRBJ2-2): EPEVTQTPSHQVTQMGQEVILRCVPISNHLYFYWYRQILGQKVEFLVSFYNNEISEKSEIFDDQFSVERPDGSNFTLKIRSTKLEDSAMYFCASSAQDRKTGELFFGEGSRLTVL.

J is TRBJ2-7 and V is TRBV21-1; the D call of TRBD2 is as the table states it, not checked on the DNA. TRBV21-1 represents a pseudogene. This CDR3 has 15 amino acids. Here the CDR3 reads CASSRGGDGSYEQYF. DNA for the CDR3: TGTGCCAGCAGCCGCGGAGGAGACGGGTCCTACGAGCAGTACTTC.

The J gene is TRBJ2-3, the V gene TRBV13, with unresolved D. The CDR3 sequence is 14 residues long. Germline lookup yields CDR1 PRHDT and CDR2 FYEKMQ (reference sequence). Trimming cost V 0 bases and J 3 bases, with 7 bases left between them. The CDR3 reads CASSLGTHTDTQYF. As DNA, the CDR3 is TGTGCCAGCAGCTTAGGGACTCATACAGATACGCAGTATTTT.

The J gene is TRBJ1-2, the V gene TRBV19; possible D gene TRBD1, 6 bases. The CDR3 is 11 amino acids. Germline lookup yields CDR1 LNHDA and CDR2 SQIVND (reference sequence). Trimming removed 10 bases at V and 13 bases at J, with 19 bases between. This CDR3 reads CATGDGRVFTF. The DNA for the CDR3 is TGTGCCACAGGGGACGGCCGAGTTTTCACCTTC.

The V gene is TRBV5-1, the J gene TRBJ2-4; TRBD1 matches at 9 bases. The CDR3 spans 15 residues. Germline V gene data show CDR1 as SGHRS and CDR2 as YFSETQ. The V and J ends lost 4 bases and 1 base, in that order; junction bases with no gene match: 3. The CDR3 bases are TGCGCCAGCAGCCCCGGACAGGGGGCCAAAAACATTCAGTACTTC. Amino acid sequence: CASSPGQGAKNIQYF.

The rearrangement joins TRBV5-6 to TRBJ1-2, with D possibly TRBD1 on 5 matching bases. Germline loops: CDR1 SGHDT, CDR2 YYEEEE. V lost 0 bases, J lost 3 bases, and 15 bases lay in between. This CDR3 comprises 16 residues. CDR3 sequence (DNA): TGTGCCAGCAGCTTGGTCGCAGGGAAAAGGGACTATGGCTACACCTTC. Its translation is CASSLVAGKRDYGYTF.

The chain joins TRBV12-5 to TRBJ1-1; 8 bases line up with TRBD1. CDR3 length equals 15 residues. From germline, CDR1 is LGHNT and CDR2 FRNRAP. After removal of 3 bases from V and 5 bases from J, the junction contained 8 bases not matched to a gene. The CDR3 is CASGFSGQVGTEAFF. The CDR3 nucleotides read TGTGCTAGTGGTTTCTCGGGACAGGTCGGGACTGAAGCTTTCTTT.

The CDR3 nucleotides read TGTGCCAGCAGCTTGGTGACTAGCCCCAATGAGCAGTTCTTC. Encoded protein: CASSLVTSPNEQFF. The chain combines TRBV7-7 with TRBJ2-1; 7 nucleotides match TRBD2. Germline CDR1 is SSHAT and CDR2 is FNYEAQ (reference sequence). This CDR3 comprises 14 residues. V gave up 3 bases and J gave up 6 bases; unmatched junction bases: 5.

This chain joins TRBV7-9 and TRBJ2-3; maybe TRBD1 (6 bases). In germline, CDR1 is SEHNR, CDR2 FQNEAQ (reference sequence). The CDR3 contains 15 residues. V was trimmed by 1 base and J by 2 bases, leaving 10 bases between them. CDR3 coding DNA: TGTGCCAGCAGCTTAGTTTCAGGGGCCACAGATACGCAGTATTTT. It translates to CASSLVSGATDTQYF.

This clone turned up a few times. This rearrangement joins TRBV5-8 to TRBJ2-1; 8 bases align to TRBD2. The V gene end was trimmed by 4 bases and the J gene end by 6 bases; junction bases not matched to a gene: 15. CDR1 and CDR2 from the germline V gene are SGHTS and YDEGEE. CDR3 length equals 17 residues. CDR3 loop: CASSPGLVLSSLNEQFF. In DNA form, the CDR3 reads TGTGCCAGCAGCCCGGGACTAGTCTTGTCCTCCCTCAATGAGCAGTTCTTC.